Below are 5 T cell receptor beta chains sequenced from a single sample in a study of high-grade serous ovarian cancer treatment subgroups. Measured with immunoSEQ multiplex PCR; TCRdb has only the in-frame clones, and not every one. The sample gives approximately 4,000 clones, about 70% of which show up once; roughly 9% is in the top ten. Tumor tissue was taken before any definitive surgery or chemotherapy was given. The sample comprised tumor tissue. The origin of the receptors is a human donor with high-grade serous ovarian cancer.

CDR3: CASSILRFPGSDGNTIYF. The CDR3 DNA reads as TGTGCCAGTAGTATTCTTCGTTTCCCAGGTAGCGATGGAAACACCATATATTTT. The V call is TRBV19, the J call TRBJ1-3; D gene unclear. From germline, CDR1 is LNHDA and CDR2 SQIVND (reference sequence). Trimming pared 3 bases from V and 3 bases from J, leaving 21 bases between. The CDR3 length is 18 residues.

This sequence joins TRBV28 and TRBJ2-7, with unresolved D. The CDR3 is 12 residues long. CDR1 is MDHEN and CDR2 is SYDVKM in the germline V gene. Trimming took 4 bases from V and 5 from J, leaving 9 bases between them. DNA for the CDR3: TGTGCCAGCAGTTGGACGAGGCACGAGCAGTACTTC. It encodes CASSWTRHEQYF. The variable domain in full, completed from reference TRBV28 and TRBJ2-7, reads DVKVTQSSRYLVKRTGEKVFLECVQDMDHENMFWYRQDPGLGLRLIYFSYDVKMKEKGDIPEGYSVSREKKERFSLILESASTNQTSMYLCASSWTRHEQYFGPGTRLTVT.

The chain links TRBV11-2 to TRBJ2-7, with D unclear. Germline CDR1 SGHAT, CDR2 FQNNGV. The CDR3 runs to 12 residues. Trimming removed 6 bases from V and 3 bases from J, with 9 bases in between. CDR3 coding DNA: TGTGCCAGCAGTGCCAGAGGCTACGAGCAGTACTTC. It translates to CASSARGYEQYF. The complete variable domain, with remaining parts taken from reference TRBV11-2 and TRBJ2-7, reads EAGVAQSPRYKIIEKRQSVAFWCNPISGHATLYWYQQILGQGPKLLIQFQNNGVVDDSQLPKDRFSAERLKGVDSTLKIQPAKLEDSAVYLCASSARGYEQYFGPGTRLTVT.

This chain uses TRBV20-1 with TRBJ2-1; no reliable D call. The CDR3 sequence is 10 residues long. Germline-derived CDR1 and CDR2 are DFQATT and SNEGSKA (reference sequence). V shed 4 bases and J shed 7 bases, with 5 bases lying between them. Here the CDR3 DNA reads TGCAGTGCTAAGAGGAATGAGCAGTTCTTC. This gives the protein CSAKRNEQFF.

V is TRBV28 and J is TRBJ2-7; D may be TRBD2 (6 bases). V lost 6 bases and J 4 bases, leaving 19 bases between the germline ends. Germline lookup yields CDR1 MDHEN and CDR2 SYDVKM. The length of the CDR3 is 15 residues. This CDR3 reads CASSRPPGVLYEQYF. For the CDR3, the DNA is TGTGCCAGCAGCCGGCCTCCGGGGGTCCTTTACGAGCAGTACTTC.